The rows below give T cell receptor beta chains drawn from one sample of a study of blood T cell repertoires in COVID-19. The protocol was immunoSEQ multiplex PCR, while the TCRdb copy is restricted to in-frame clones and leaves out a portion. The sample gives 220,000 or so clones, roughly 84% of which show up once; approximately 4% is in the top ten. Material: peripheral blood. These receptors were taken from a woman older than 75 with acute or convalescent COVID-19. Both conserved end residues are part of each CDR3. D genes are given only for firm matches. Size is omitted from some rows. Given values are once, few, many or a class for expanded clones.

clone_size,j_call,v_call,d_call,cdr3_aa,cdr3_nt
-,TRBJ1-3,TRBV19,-,CASIEDSGVGNTIYF,TGTGCCAGTATTGAGGACAGCGGTGTCGGAAACACCATATATTTT
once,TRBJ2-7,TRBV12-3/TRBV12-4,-,CASSLWLRGQYF,TGTGCCAGCAGTTTATGGCTCCGGGGGCAGTACTTC
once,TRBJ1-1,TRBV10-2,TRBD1,CASQDRANTEAFF,TGCGCCAGCCAGGACAGGGCGAACACTGAAGCTTTCTTT
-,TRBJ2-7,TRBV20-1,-,CSAPEAYEQYF,TGCAGTGCCCCCGAGGCTTACGAGCAGTACTTC
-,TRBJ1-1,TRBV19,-,CASSSPGRNGFF,TGTGCCAGTAGTTCACCCGGGAGAAACGGTTTCTTT
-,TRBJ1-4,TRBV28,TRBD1,CASLTGAGVVFF,TGTGCCAGTTTAACAGGGGCCGGAGTAGTGTTTTTT
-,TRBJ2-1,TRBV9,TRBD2,CASSPPGGGNNEQFF,TGTGCCAGCAGCCCTCCCGGGGGGGGTAACAATGAGCAGTTCTTC
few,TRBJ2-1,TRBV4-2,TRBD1,CASSQGRTGGYEQFF,TGTGCCAGCAGCCAAGGGCGCACAGGGGGCTATGAGCAGTTCTTC
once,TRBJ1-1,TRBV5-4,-,CASIGGGTEAFF,TGTGCCAGCATCGGCGGAGGGACTGAAGCTTTCTTT
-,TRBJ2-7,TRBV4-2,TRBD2,CASSQELSNGGASAEQYF,TGTGCCAGCAGCCAAGAATTGAGTAACGGGGGGGCTTCGGCCGAGCAGTACTTC
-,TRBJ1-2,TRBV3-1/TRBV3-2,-,CASRGGQTYGYTF,TGTGCCAGCCGGGGAGGACAAACATATGGCTACACCTTC
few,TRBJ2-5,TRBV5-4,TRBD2,CASSRRTSGGRVRETQYF,TGTGCCAGCAGCCGAAGGACTAGCGGGGGCCGAGTCCGAGAGACCCAGTACTTC
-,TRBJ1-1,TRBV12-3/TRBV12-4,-,CASSFPKNTEAFF,TGTGCCAGCAGTTTTCCTAAGAACACTGAAGCTTTCTTT
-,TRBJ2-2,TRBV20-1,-,CSASVPGLNTGELFF,TGCAGTGCTAGTGTACCGGGACTGAACACCGGGGAGCTGTTTTTT
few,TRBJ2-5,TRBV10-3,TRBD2,CAISESSGPQETQYF,TGTGCCATCAGTGAATCTAGCGGGCCCCAAGAGACCCAGTACTTC
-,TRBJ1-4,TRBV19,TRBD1,CASSRTGPPATNEKLFF,TGTGCCAGTAGTCGGACAGGGCCCCCCGCAACTAATGAAAAACTGTTTTTT
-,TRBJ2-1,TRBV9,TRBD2,CASSVSGTSANEQFF,TGTGCCAGCAGCGTATCAGGGACTAGCGCTAATGAGCAGTTCTTC
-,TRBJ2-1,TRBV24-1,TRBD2,CATSDAERRTSGARNEQFF,TGTGCCACCAGTGATGCGGAGAGGAGGACTAGCGGGGCGCGCAATGAGCAGTTCTTC
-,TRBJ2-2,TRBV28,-,CASRSLRSNGELFF,TGTGCCAGCAGATCCCTCCGGTCCAACGGGGAGCTGTTTTTT
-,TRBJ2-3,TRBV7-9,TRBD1,CASSFEGASTDTQYF,TGTGCCAGCAGCTTTGAGGGGGCGAGCACAGATACGCAGTATTTT
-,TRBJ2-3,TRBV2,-,CASSGEGDRTDTQYF,TGTGCCAGCAGTGGAGAGGGGGATCGCACAGATACGCAGTATTTT
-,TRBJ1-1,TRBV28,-,CASSLGPGQMNTEAFF,TGTGCCAGCAGTTTGGGGCCCGGACAGATGAACACTGAAGCTTTCTTT
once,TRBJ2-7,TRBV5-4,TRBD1,CASSRGQGAYEQYF,TGTGCCAGCAGCCGAGGACAGGGGGCCTACGAGCAGTACTTC
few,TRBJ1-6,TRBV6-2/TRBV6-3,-,CASSYAGVSPLHF,TGTGCCAGCAGTTACGCAGGGGTCTCACCCCTCCACTTT
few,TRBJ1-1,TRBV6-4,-,CASSVDSYTEAFF,TGTGCCAGCAGCGTGGACAGTTACACTGAAGCTTTCTTT
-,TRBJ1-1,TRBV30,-,CAWDRVNTEAFF,TGTGCCTGGGACAGAGTTAACACTGAAGCTTTCTTT
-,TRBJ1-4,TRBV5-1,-,CASSLSAGDGEKLFF,TGCGCCAGCAGCTTGTCGGCAGGGGATGGTGAAAAACTGTTTTTT
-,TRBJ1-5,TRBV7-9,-,CASSAYGGGRNQPQHF,TGTGCCAGCAGCGCCTACGGTGGGGGCCGGAATCAGCCCCAGCATTTT
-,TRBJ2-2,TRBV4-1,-,CASSQDVNGLNTGELFF,TGCGCCAGCAGCCAAGATGTAAACGGGTTAAACACCGGGGAGCTGTTTTTT
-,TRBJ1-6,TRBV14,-,CASSQELRNNSPLHF,TGTGCCAGCAGCCAAGAACTGAGGAACAATTCACCCCTCCACTTT
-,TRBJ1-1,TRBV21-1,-,CASSKKRLVRRARGTEAFF,TGTGCCAGCAGCAAAAAGAGGTTGGTCAGGAGGGCCCGTGGCACTGAAGCTTTCTTT
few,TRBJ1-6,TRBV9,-,CASSGSGSPLHF,TGTGCCAGCAGCGGGAGCGGTTCACCCCTCCACTTT
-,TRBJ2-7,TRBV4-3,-,CASSHRQVNYEQYF,TGCGCCAGCAGCCATCGGCAGGTTAACTACGAGCAGTACTTC
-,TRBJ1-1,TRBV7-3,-,CASSLTTGGATEAFF,TGTGCCAGCAGCTTAACCACGGGGGGAGCGACTGAAGCTTTCTTT
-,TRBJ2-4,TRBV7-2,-,CASSLDTRLAKNIQYF,TGTGCCAGCAGCTTAGATACCAGACTAGCCAAAAACATTCAGTACTTC
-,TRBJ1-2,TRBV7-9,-,CASSQQTNYGYTF,TGTGCCAGCAGCCAACAAACTAACTATGGCTACACCTTC
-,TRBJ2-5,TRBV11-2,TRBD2,CASSSELAGRQETQYF,TGTGCCAGCAGCTCCGAACTAGCGGGCAGACAAGAGACCCAGTACTTC
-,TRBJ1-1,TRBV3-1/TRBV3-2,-,CASSVGMNTEAFF,TGTGCCAGCAGCGTCGGGATGAACACTGAAGCTTTCTTT
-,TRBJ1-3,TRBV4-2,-,CASSQEGGRTWTARNTIYF,TGTGCCAGCAGCCAAGAAGGGGGTAGAACTTGGACGGCGAGGAACACCATATATTTT
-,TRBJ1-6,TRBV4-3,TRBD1,CASSQGRSGTGRNSPLHF,TGCGCCAGCAGCCAAGGTCGCAGTGGGACAGGGCGGAATTCACCCCTCCACTTT
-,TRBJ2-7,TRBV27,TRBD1,CASRRSVGQYEQYF,TGTGCCAGCAGACGTAGTGTGGGACAGTACGAGCAGTACTTC
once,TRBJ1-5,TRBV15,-,CATSRDYRPSNQPQHF,TGTGCCACCAGCAGAGACTACAGACCTAGCAATCAGCCCCAGCATTTT
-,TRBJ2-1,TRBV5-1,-,CASSNGGPSYNEQFF,TGCGCCAGCAGCAATGGGGGCCCATCCTACAATGAGCAGTTCTTC
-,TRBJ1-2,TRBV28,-,CATSGGRVGYGYTF,TGTGCCACCTCGGGGGGCAGGGTCGGCTATGGCTACACCTTC
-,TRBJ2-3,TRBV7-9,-,CASSLLGRRAGDTQYF,TGTGCCAGCAGCTTATTAGGTCGGAGGGCTGGAGATACGCAGTATTTT
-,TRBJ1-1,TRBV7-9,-,CASSFTVNTEAFF,TGTGCCAGCAGCTTTACGGTGAACACTGAAGCTTTCTTT
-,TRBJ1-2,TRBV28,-,CASSPPGGIYGYTF,TGTGCCAGCAGCCCCCCGGGGGGTATCTATGGCTACACCTTC
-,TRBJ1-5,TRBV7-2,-,CASSLDSGIDQPQHF,TGTGCCAGCAGCTTAGATTCGGGGATTGATCAGCCCCAGCATTTT
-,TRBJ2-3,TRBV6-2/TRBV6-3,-,CASSYGERVGIDTQYF,TGTGCCAGCAGTTACGGAGAGCGGGTTGGTATAGATACGCAGTATTTT
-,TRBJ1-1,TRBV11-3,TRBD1,CASSSRTGGDTEAFF,TGTGCCAGCAGCTCCCGGACAGGGGGAGACACTGAAGCTTTCTTT
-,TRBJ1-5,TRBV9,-,CASSVAFGQPQHF,TGTGCCAGCAGCGTAGCTTTCGGTCAGCCCCAGCATTTT
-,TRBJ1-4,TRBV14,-,CASSRLGGLAEKLFF,TGTGCCAGCAGCCGCCTCGGGGGGCTGGCTGAAAAACTGTTTTTT
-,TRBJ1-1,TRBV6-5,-,CASSYSGEGNTEAFF,TGTGCCAGCAGTTACTCGGGGGAGGGTAACACTGAAGCTTTCTTT
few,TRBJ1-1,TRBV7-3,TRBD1,CASSTGPGQLTEAFF,TGTGCCAGCAGCACCGGTCCGGGACAGCTCACTGAAGCTTTCTTT
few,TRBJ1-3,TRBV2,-,CASSVQGLGGNTIYF,TGTGCCAGCAGTGTACAGGGATTAGGAGGAAACACCATATATTTT
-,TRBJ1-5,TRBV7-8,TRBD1,CASSSTGSGQPQHF,TGTGCCAGCAGCTCGACAGGGTCAGGTCAGCCCCAGCATTTT
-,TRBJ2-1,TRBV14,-,CASSPQRASSYNEQFF,TGTGCCAGCAGCCCCCAGCGGGCCAGCTCCTACAATGAGCAGTTCTTC
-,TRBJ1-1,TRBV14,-,CASSQVQGNTEAFF,TGTGCCAGCAGCCAAGTGCAGGGGAACACTGAAGCTTTCTTT
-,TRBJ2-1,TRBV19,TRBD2,CASSQAGVSLTEQFF,TGTGCCAGTAGCCAGGCGGGAGTCTCCCTCACTGAGCAGTTCTTC
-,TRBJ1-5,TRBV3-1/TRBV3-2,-,CASSRTNYNQPQHF,TGTGCCAGCAGCCGAACTAACTACAATCAGCCCCAGCATTTT